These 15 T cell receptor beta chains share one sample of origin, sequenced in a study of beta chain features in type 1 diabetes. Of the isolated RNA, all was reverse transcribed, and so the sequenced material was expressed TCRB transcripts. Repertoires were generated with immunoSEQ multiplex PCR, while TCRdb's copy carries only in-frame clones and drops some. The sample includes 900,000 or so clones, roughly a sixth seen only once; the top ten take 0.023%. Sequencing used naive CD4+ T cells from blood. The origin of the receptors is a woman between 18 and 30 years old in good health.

CDR3 amino acids: CAISRTAYEQYF. CDR3 in DNA: TGTGCCATCAGTCGTACAGCCTACGAGCAGTACTTC. The chain couples TRBV10-3 to TRBJ2-7; no clear D. The CDR3 contains 12 residues. V lost 5 bases to trimming and J lost 2 bases, with 7 bases between them. The germline gives CDR1 ENHRY, CDR2 SYGVKD.

The CDR3 DNA reads TGCGCCAGCAGCCCCGGATCGACCGGGCGAGAGACCCAGTACTTC. As protein: CASSPGSTGRETQYF. This chain joins TRBV5-1 and TRBJ2-5; D gene uncertain. Germline CDR1 SGHRS, CDR2 YFSETQ. Trimming took 4 bases from V and 4 from J, leaving 17 bases between them. This CDR3 has 15 amino acids.

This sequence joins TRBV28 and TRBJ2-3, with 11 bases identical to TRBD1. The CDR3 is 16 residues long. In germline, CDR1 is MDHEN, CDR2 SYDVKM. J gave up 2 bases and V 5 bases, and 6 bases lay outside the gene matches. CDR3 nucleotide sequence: TGTGCCAGCAGTGCTTGGACAGGGGGCTCCACAGATACGCAGTATTTT. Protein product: CASSAWTGGSTDTQYF.

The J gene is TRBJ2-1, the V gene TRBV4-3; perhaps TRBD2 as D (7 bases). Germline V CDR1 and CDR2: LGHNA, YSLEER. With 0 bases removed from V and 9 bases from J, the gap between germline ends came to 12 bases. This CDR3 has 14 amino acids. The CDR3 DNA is TGCGCCAGCAGCCAAGATTCGCGGGGGCTTGAGCAGTTCTTC. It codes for CASSQDSRGLEQFF.

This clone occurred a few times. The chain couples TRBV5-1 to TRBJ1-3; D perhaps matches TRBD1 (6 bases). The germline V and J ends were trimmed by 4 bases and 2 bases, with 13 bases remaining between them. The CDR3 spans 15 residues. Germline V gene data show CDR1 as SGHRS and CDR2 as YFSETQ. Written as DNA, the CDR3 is TGCGCCAGCAGCACGGGTACAGGGACTGGAAACACCATATATTTT. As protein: CASSTGTGTGNTIYF.

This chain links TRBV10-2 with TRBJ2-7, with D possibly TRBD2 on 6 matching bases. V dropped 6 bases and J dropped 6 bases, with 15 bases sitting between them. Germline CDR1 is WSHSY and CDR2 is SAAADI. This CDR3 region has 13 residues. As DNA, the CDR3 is TGCGCCAGCAGAGGATACCCGCGGGGCGAGCAGTACTTC. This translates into CASRGYPRGEQYF.

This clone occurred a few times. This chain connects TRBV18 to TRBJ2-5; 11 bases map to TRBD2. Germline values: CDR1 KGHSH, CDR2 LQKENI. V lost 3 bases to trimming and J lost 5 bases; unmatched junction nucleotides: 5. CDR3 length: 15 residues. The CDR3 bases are TGTGCCAGCTCACCCACTAGCGGGAGCTGGGAGACCCAGTACTTC. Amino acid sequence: CASSPTSGSWETQYF.

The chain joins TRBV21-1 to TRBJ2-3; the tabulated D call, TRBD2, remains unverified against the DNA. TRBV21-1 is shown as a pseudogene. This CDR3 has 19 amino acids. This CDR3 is CASSKASSGRAFCTDTQYF. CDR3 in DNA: TGTGCCAGCAGCAAAGCCTCTAGCGGGAGGGCCTTTTGCACAGATACGCAGTATTTT.

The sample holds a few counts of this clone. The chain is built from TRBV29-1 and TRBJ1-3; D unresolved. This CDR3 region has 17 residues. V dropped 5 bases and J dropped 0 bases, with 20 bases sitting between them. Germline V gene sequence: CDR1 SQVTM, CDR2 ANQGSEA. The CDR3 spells CSVLVRAADNSGNTIYF. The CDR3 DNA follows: TGCAGCGTTTTGGTTAGGGCAGCAGACAACTCTGGAAACACCATATATTTT.

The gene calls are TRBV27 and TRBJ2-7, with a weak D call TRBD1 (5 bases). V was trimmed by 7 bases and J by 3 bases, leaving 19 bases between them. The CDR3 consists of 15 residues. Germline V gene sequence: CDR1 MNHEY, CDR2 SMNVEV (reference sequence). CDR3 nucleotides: TGTGCCAGCAAAGGGGCAGGGCAACACCTCTACGAGCAGTACTTC. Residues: CASKGAGQHLYEQYF.

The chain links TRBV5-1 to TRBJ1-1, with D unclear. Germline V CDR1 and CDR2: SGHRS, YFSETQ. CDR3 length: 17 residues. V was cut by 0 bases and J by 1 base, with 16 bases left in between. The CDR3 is CASSLEGGGGENTEAFF. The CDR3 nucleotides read TGCGCCAGCAGCTTGGAAGGCGGTGGTGGGGAGAACACTGAAGCTTTCTTT.

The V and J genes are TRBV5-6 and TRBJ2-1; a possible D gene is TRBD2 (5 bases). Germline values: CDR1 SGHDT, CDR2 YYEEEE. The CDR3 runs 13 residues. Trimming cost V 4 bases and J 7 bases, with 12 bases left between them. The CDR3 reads CASSQAPGNEQFF. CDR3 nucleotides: TGTGCCAGCAGCCAAGCTCCGGGGAATGAGCAGTTCTTC. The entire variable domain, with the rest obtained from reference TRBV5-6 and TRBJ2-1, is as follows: DAGVTQSPTHLIKTRGQQVTLRCSPKSGHDTVSWYQQALGQGPQFIFQYYEEEERQRGNFPDRFSGHQFPNYSSELNVNALLLGDSALYLCASSQAPGNEQFFGPGTRLTVL.

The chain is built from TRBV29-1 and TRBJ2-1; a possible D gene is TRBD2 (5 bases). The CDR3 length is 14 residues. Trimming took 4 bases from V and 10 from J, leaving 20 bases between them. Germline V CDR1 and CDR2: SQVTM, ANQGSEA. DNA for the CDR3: TGCAGCGTTGGTGAGGGAGCGCTCTCCTACGAGCAGTTCTTC. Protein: CSVGEGALSYEQFF.

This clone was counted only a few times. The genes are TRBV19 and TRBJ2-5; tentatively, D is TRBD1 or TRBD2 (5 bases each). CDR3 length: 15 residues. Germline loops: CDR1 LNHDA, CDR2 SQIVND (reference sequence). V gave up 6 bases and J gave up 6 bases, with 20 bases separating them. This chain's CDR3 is CASSELPGPLKTQYF. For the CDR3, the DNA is TGTGCCAGTAGCGAACTCCCGGGACCCCTAAAGACCCAGTACTTC.

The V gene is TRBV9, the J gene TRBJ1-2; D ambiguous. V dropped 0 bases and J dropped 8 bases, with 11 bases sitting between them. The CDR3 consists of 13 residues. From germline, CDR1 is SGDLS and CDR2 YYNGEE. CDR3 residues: CASSVGPARGYTF. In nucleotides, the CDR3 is TGTGCCAGCAGCGTAGGGCCGGCGAGAGGCTACACCTTC.